What follows are 32 T cell receptor beta chains derived from one specimen sequenced in a study of blood T cell repertoires in COVID-19. This table comes from immunoSEQ multiplex PCR, and its TCRdb copy is limited to in-frame clones, with some not included. The sample consists of about 120,000 clones, approximately 83% of them appearing once. The source material was peripheral blood. The receptor source for this set is a man older than 75 with acute or convalescent COVID-19.

This chain uses TRBV11-3 with TRBJ2-1; D may be TRBD2 (6 bases). V lost 3 bases to trimming and J lost 7 bases, with 16 bases between them. The CDR3 is 15 amino acids. Germline V lookup: CDR1 SGHNT, CDR2 YENEEA. CDR3 sequence: CASSFPGAKGNEQFF. CDR3 in DNA: TGTGCCAGCAGCTTCCCGGGAGCAAAGGGGAATGAGCAGTTCTTC. The full variable domain, rest sourced from reference TRBV11-3 and TRBJ2-1, is EAGVVQSPRYKIIEKKQPVAFWCNPISGHNTLYWYLQNLGQGPELLIRYENEEAVDDSQLPKDRFSAERLKGVDSTLKIQPAELGDSAVYLCASSFPGAKGNEQFFGPGTRLTVL.

The chain combines TRBV7-3 with TRBJ2-7, with 7 bases aligning to TRBD1. Germline V gene lookup returns CDR1 SGHTA and CDR2 FQGTGA. The V segment lost 5 bases and the J segment 0 bases; nucleotides outside the gene matches: 7. The CDR3 spans 15 residues. In DNA form, the CDR3 reads TGTGCCAGCAGCCCCGGCCCAGGGGGCTCCTACGAGCAGTACTTC. Translated, it gives CASSPGPGGSYEQYF.

This clone turned up a few times. The CDR3 nucleotides read TGCGCCAGCAGCCAAGCCAAGGGACACTCCTTCACAGATACGCAGTATTTT. This gives the protein CASSQAKGHSFTDTQYF. The chain is built from TRBV4-3 and TRBJ2-3; perhaps TRBD1 as D (6 bases). The CDR3 consists of 17 residues. The V and J ends lost 1 base and 2 bases respectively, with 16 bases between them. The germline V gene encodes CDR1 LGHNA and CDR2 YSLEER.

The V gene is TRBV7-9, the J gene TRBJ1-2, with 8 positions matching TRBD1. The V gene's germline CDR1 is SEHNR and CDR2 FQNEAQ (reference sequence). This CDR3 region has 13 residues. V lost 2 bases to trimming and J lost 4 bases; unmatched junction nucleotides: 0. CDR3 DNA: TGTGCCAGCAGCTTAACAGGGGGCTATGGCTACACCTTC. Its translation: CASSLTGGYGYTF. The variable domain in full, completed from reference TRBV7-9 and TRBJ1-2, reads DTGVSQNPRHKITKRGQNVTFRCDPISEHNRLYWYRQTLGQGPEFLTYFQNEAQLEKSRLLSDRFSAERPKGSFSTLEIQRTEQGDSAMYLCASSLTGGYGYTFGSGTRLTVV.

The chain recombines TRBV10-3 with TRBJ2-7; 9 bases map to TRBD1. The CDR3 is made up of 12 amino acids. V was pared by 8 bases and J by 3 bases, with 2 bases of the junction left unmatched. The germline V gene has CDR1 ENHRY and CDR2 SYGVKD. The CDR3 loop reads CAIRQGGYEQYF. The CDR3 DNA reads as TGTGCCATCCGACAGGGGGGCTACGAGCAGTACTTC.

The chain employs TRBV5-4 and TRBJ1-2, with 7 bases that match TRBD1. Germline V CDR1 and CDR2: SGHNT, YYREEE (reference sequence). The CDR3 extends over 15 amino acids. V was pared by 4 bases and J by 2 bases, with 8 bases of the junction left unmatched. The DNA of the CDR3 is TGTGCCAGCAGCCCAGGGGGACAGCCAAACTATGGCTACACCTTC. This sequence encodes CASSPGGQPNYGYTF.

CDR3 nucleotide sequence: TGTGCCAGCAGTGAAGCGAGAGGGGGCACTGAAGCTTTCTTT. It translates to CASSEARGGTEAFF. V is TRBV2 and J is TRBJ1-1, with D tentatively TRBD1 (6 bases). Trimming cost V 0 bases and J 4 bases, with 9 bases left between them. CDR3 length equals 14 residues. The germline CDR1 and CDR2 sequences are SNHLY and FYNNEI. Based on the CDR3 plus reference TRBV2 and TRBJ1-1, the full variable domain is EPEVTQTPSHQVTQMGQEVILRCVPISNHLYFYWYRQILGQKVEFLVSFYNNEISEKSEIFDDQFSVERPDGSNFTLKIRSTKLEDSAMYFCASSEARGGTEAFFGQGTRLTVV.

This chain connects TRBV2 to TRBJ2-3; TRBD2 aligns across 7 bases. Germline V gene sequence: CDR1 SNHLY, CDR2 FYNNEI. Losses at the gene ends were 2 bases for V and 2 bases for J; bases not matched to a gene: 4. The CDR3 has 15 amino acids. This chain's CDR3 is CASSESGKATDTQYF. The CDR3 region has the DNA TGTGCCAGCAGTGAAAGCGGGAAGGCCACAGATACGCAGTATTTT.

This clone was detected once. The chain has TRBV28 and TRBJ2-3, with 8 bases aligning to TRBD2. V dropped 7 bases and J dropped 2; count of bases not matched to a gene: 5. This CDR3 spans 14 amino acids. Germline V gene data show CDR1 as MDHEN and CDR2 as SYDVKM. The CDR3 nucleotides read TGTGCCAGCATCAGCGGGGGCATCACAGATACGCAGTATTTT. Translated, it gives CASISGGITDTQYF.

V is TRBV6-5 and J is TRBJ2-7; 8 bases agree with TRBD2. CDR3 length equals 12 residues. Germline V gives CDR1 MNHEY, CDR2 SVGAGI. Unmatched junction bases numbered 3, after V lost 7 bases and J lost 4 bases. The CDR3 nucleotides are TGTGCCAGCATACAGCGGGAGTACGAGCAGTACTTC. Translated: CASIQREYEQYF.

The gene calls are TRBV7-2 and TRBJ1-5; D is perhaps TRBD1 (5 bases). The length of the CDR3 is 15 residues. Trimming stripped 1 base from V and 6 bases from J, with 13 bases between. Germline CDR1 reads SGHTA; CDR2 reads FQGNSA. CDR3 coding DNA: TGTGCCAGCAGCTTAGGCTCAGGGTTGGGTCAGCCCCAGCATTTT. Translating it yields CASSLGSGLGQPQHF.

This clone came up once. The chain combines TRBV28 with TRBJ2-3; D is uncertain. This CDR3 region has 16 residues. In germline, CDR1 is MDHEN, CDR2 SYDVKM. V lost 7 bases and J lost 2, with 19 bases in between. The CDR3: CASTTKYSTYTDTQYF. The CDR3 DNA reads TGTGCCAGCACCACCAAGTATTCAACCTACACAGATACGCAGTATTTT.

The chain is built from TRBV3-1 (or the pseudogene TRBV3-2) and TRBJ2-2, with TRBD1 matching over 7 bases. V dropped 1 base and J dropped 4; count of bases not matched to a gene: 6. The CDR3 length is 16 residues. Germline V CDR1 and CDR2: LGHDT, YNNKEL (reference sequence). CDR3 nucleotides: TGTGCCAGCAGCCAAGTGACAGGGTTAGGCACCGGGGAGCTGTTTTTT. Translated: CASSQVTGLGTGELFF.

This clone has more than one count but fewer than ten. DNA for the CDR3: TGTGCCAGCAGCCTATCGGGACTCCAGGCGGAGACCCAGTACTTC. Encoded protein: CASSLSGLQAETQYF. The gene calls are TRBV3-1 (or the pseudogene TRBV3-2) and TRBJ2-5; the D gene is possibly TRBD2 (6 bases). Germline-derived CDR1 and CDR2 are LGHDT and YNNKEL (reference sequence). The CDR3 is 15 residues long. V gave up 4 bases and J gave up 5 bases, with 17 bases separating them.

This chain joins TRBV6-6 and TRBJ2-7; tentative D call: TRBD1 (6 bases). The CDR3 covers 16 residues. Germline-derived CDR1 and CDR2 are MNHNY and SVGAGI (reference sequence). The V end lost 2 bases, the J end lost 4 bases, and 18 bases lay between the germline ends. This CDR3 is CASSYDTGPIPYEQYF. The CDR3, as DNA: TGTGCCAGCAGTTACGACACAGGGCCGATCCCATACGAGCAGTACTTC.

This sequence joins TRBV7-9 and TRBJ1-3; D is undetermined. Germline CDR1 reads SEHNR; CDR2 reads FQNEAQ (reference sequence). The CDR3 extends over 14 amino acids. Between the trimmed V and J ends, which lost 5 bases and 1 base, there was a span of 9 bases. The CDR3 bases are TGTGCCAGCAGCCCCACGGGATCTGGAAACACCATATATTTT. This codes for CASSPTGSGNTIYF.

CDR3 sequence (DNA): TGTGCCACCAGTGACCAACAGGGAAGCTCCTACAATGAGCAGTTCTTC. Protein sequence: CATSDQQGSSYNEQFF. The J gene is TRBJ2-1, the V gene TRBV24-1; D is perhaps TRBD1 (6 bases). The V gene's germline CDR1 is KGHDR and CDR2 SFDVKD. Trimming pared 4 bases from V and 0 bases from J, leaving 12 bases between. The CDR3 runs 16 residues.

J is TRBJ1-4 and V is TRBV5-6; a possible D gene is TRBD1 (6 bases). Trimming cost V 1 base and J 0 bases, with 10 bases left between them. CDR3 length: 16 residues. Germline lookup yields CDR1 SGHDT and CDR2 YYEEEE. CDR3 residues: CASSLHRDATNEKLFF. The CDR3 DNA reads as TGTGCCAGCAGCTTGCACAGGGACGCAACTAATGAAAAACTGTTTTTT.

This clone was counted once. This chain uses TRBV19 with TRBJ1-2, with TRBD1 as a possible D gene (5 bases). The V gene's germline CDR1 is LNHDA and CDR2 SQIVND (reference sequence). V lost 3 bases and J lost 2, with 13 bases in between. The CDR3 loop spans 15 amino acids. In nucleotides, the CDR3 is TGTGCCAGTAGTATTTCCTCGGGGGACAACTATGGCTACACCTTC. Its protein is CASSISSGDNYGYTF. The whole variable domain, remainder taken from reference TRBV19 and TRBJ1-2, is DGGITQSPKYLFRKEGQNVTLSCEQNLNHDAMYWYRQDPGQGLRLIYYSQIVNDFQKGDIAEGYSVSREKKESFPLTVTSAQKNPTAFYLCASSISSGDNYGYTFGSGTRLTVV.

The chain employs TRBV9 and TRBJ2-1; tentatively, D is TRBD2 (5 bases). V shed 4 bases and J shed 0 bases, with 14 bases lying between them. CDR3 length: 16 residues. Germline CDR1 reads SGDLS; CDR2 reads YYNGEE. The CDR3 sequence: CASSPRTGSSYNEQFF. The CDR3 DNA reads as TGTGCCAGCAGCCCCCGGACGGGGAGCTCCTACAATGAGCAGTTCTTC.

The V call is TRBV7-2, the J call TRBJ2-7; 7 bases are shared with TRBD2. The CDR3 runs to 14 residues. The germline gives CDR1 SGHTA, CDR2 FQGNSA. The trim removed 4 bases at V and 5 bases at J, leaving 8 bases unmatched. Written as DNA, the CDR3 is TGTGCCAGCAGCTCCGGGACTACCCCTCACGAGCAGTACTTC. Its translation: CASSSGTTPHEQYF. Based on the CDR3 plus reference TRBV7-2 and TRBJ2-7, the full variable domain is GAGVSQSPSNKVTEKGKDVELRCDPISGHTALYWYRQSLGQGLEFLIYFQGNSAPDKSGLPSDRFSAERTGGSVSTLTIQRTQQEDSAVYLCASSSGTTPHEQYFGPGTRLTVT.

J is TRBJ2-3 and V is TRBV7-2; D uncertain. This CDR3 comprises 15 residues. V lost 2 bases, J lost 0 bases, and 9 bases lay in between. Germline V gene sequence: CDR1 SGHTA, CDR2 FQGNSA. The CDR3: CASSLNLASTDTQYF. The CDR3 nucleotides read TGTGCCAGCAGCTTAAATTTAGCCAGCACAGATACGCAGTATTTT.

The DNA of the CDR3 is TGCGCCAGCAGCTACCCGAAGACTAGCGGACAAGAGACCCAGTACTTC. As protein: CASSYPKTSGQETQYF. This rearrangement joins TRBV10-2 to TRBJ2-5; TRBD2 agrees at 9 bases. CDR1 is WSHSY, CDR2 SAAADI, per germline. This CDR3 has 16 residues. Germline trimming cut 6 bases from V and 2 bases from J; bases unmatched to any gene: 10.

The chain joins TRBV5-6 to TRBJ1-1; TRBD1 might be the D (6 bases). The length of the CDR3 is 16 residues. V gave up 3 bases and J gave up 1 base, with 16 bases separating them. Germline V gives CDR1 SGHDT, CDR2 YYEEEE. CDR3 amino acids: CASSSGGHRANTEAFF. The DNA for the CDR3 is TGTGCCAGCAGCTCGGGGGGCCACAGGGCGAACACTGAAGCTTTCTTT.

V gene TRBV28 combines with J gene TRBJ2-5; the match to TRBD1 covers 7 bases. There are 14 residues in the CDR3. Trimming cost V 4 bases and J 5 bases; bases outside gene matches: 7. Germline V gene data show CDR1 as MDHEN and CDR2 as SYDVKM. This CDR3 is CASSSPGQVETQYF. Here the CDR3 DNA reads TGTGCCAGCAGTTCCCCCGGACAGGTCGAGACCCAGTACTTC. The complete variable domain, with remaining parts taken from reference TRBV28 and TRBJ2-5, reads DVKVTQSSRYLVKRTGEKVFLECVQDMDHENMFWYRQDPGLGLRLIYFSYDVKMKEKGDIPEGYSVSREKKERFSLILESASTNQTSMYLCASSSPGQVETQYFGPGTRLLVL.

The chain has TRBV6-2 or TRBV6-3 and TRBJ2-7; D is perhaps TRBD1 or TRBD2 (6 bases each). CDR3 length equals 15 residues. CDR1 MNHEY and CDR2 SVGEGT come from the germline V gene. V was shortened by 6 bases and J by 3 bases, with 18 bases between the two germline ends. In DNA, the CDR3 is TGTGCCAGCAGCCGGGGGCGGTTAAAGGACTACGAGCAGTACTTC. Its translation is CASSRGRLKDYEQYF.

The chain uses TRBV21-1 and TRBJ1-1; the table gives TRBD1 as D, unverified against the DNA. TRBV21-1 is listed as a pseudogene. The CDR3 extends over 13 amino acids. CDR3 region: CASRGAGNTEAFF. In DNA, the CDR3 is TGTGCCAGCAGGGGCGCAGGAAACACTGAAGCTTTCTTT.

This clone has only one observation. The chain joins TRBV18 to TRBJ1-1, with 7 bases that match TRBD1. CDR3 length: 15 amino acids. V shed 3 bases and J 3 bases; nucleotides not matched to a gene: 7. Germline V gene data show CDR1 as KGHSH and CDR2 as LQKENI. The CDR3 reads CASSPPGQIYTEAFF. DNA of the CDR3: TGTGCCAGCTCACCGCCGGGACAGATATACACTGAAGCTTTCTTT.

The rearrangement uses TRBV3-1 (or the pseudogene TRBV3-2) and TRBJ1-5, with 8 bases identical to TRBD1. CDR1 and CDR2 from the germline V gene are LGHDT and YNNKEL (reference sequence). The J segment lost 6 bases and the V segment lost 4 bases, leaving 5 bases of the junction unmatched. This CDR3 contains 14 residues. This CDR3 reads CASSLGQGGQPQHF. CDR3 sequence (DNA): TGTGCCAGCAGCCTTGGACAGGGCGGTCAGCCCCAGCATTTT.

The CDR3 coding sequence is TGTGCCAGCAGCTTAAGTCAGGGGACAGCTTTCTTT. This sequence encodes CASSLSQGTAFF. The rearrangement uses TRBV7-9 and TRBJ1-1; possibly TRBD1 for D (6 bases). Per the germline V gene, CDR1 is SEHNR and CDR2 is FQNEAQ (reference sequence). The CDR3 runs to 12 residues. Trimming shortened V by 2 bases and J by 10 bases, and 11 bases separated the two germline ends.

V is TRBV10-3 and J is TRBJ2-3, with 14 nucleotides matching TRBD2. CDR1 is ENHRY, CDR2 SYGVKD, per germline. Unmatched junction bases numbered 5, after V lost 0 bases and J lost 0 bases. The CDR3 has 19 residues. CDR3 protein: CAISESRTSGGMSTDTQYF. The CDR3 region has the DNA TGTGCCATCAGTGAGTCCAGGACTAGCGGGGGGATGAGCACAGATACGCAGTATTTT.

Only one count was recorded for this clone. The chain is built from TRBV19 and TRBJ2-1; TRBD1 matches at 9 bases. V dropped 5 bases and J dropped 5; count of bases not matched to a gene: 7. Germline V CDR1 and CDR2: LNHDA, SQIVND (reference sequence). CDR3 length: 15 residues. The CDR3 spells CASSGPGQGNNEQFF. The DNA for the CDR3 is TGTGCCAGTAGTGGACCGGGACAGGGTAACAATGAGCAGTTCTTC.